This TCR beta chain was found in a study of control samples from healthy donors and cancer patients. Some clones are missing from TCRdb's copy, which holds only in-frame ones; the method was immunoSEQ multiplex PCR. The repertoire consists of 130,000 or so clones, with roughly 94% occurring once and the leading ten covering roughly 14%. This CDR3 contains 11 residues. Between the trimmed V and J ends, which lost 11 bases and 0 bases, there was a span of 5 bases. Germline V gene lookup returns CDR1 SGHVS and CDR2 FQNEAQ. The sequence derives from a man between 35 and 55 years old in good health. V is TRBV7-8 and J is TRBJ1-3, with no clear D. Sequences were obtained from blood. DNA for the CDR3: TGTGCCGGCTACTCTGGAAACACCATATATTTT. Protein sequence: CAGYSGNTIYF.